The clone carrying this T cell receptor beta chain has ten or more counts. This sample is part of a study of early T cells in non-severe SARS-CoV-2 infection. Across the whole study: Sequencing input comprised bulk RNA from unsorted whole blood; chain pairing was not available.

Individual cDNA molecules received unique molecular identifiers during library preparation. TCRdb recomputed calls from the 5' RACE reads with MiXCR, one row per CDR3 protein. This sample carries 20,000 to 30,000 distinct CDR3 sequences, 4.5% to 7% of them seen once, and the ten largest clones take 2% to 2.5%. This CDR3 comprises 17 residues. The junction had 11 bases not matched to a gene; V was cut back by 1 base and J by 5 bases. Germline assignment: CDR1 MGHRA and CDR2 YSYEKL. This clonotype originated in an adult who was a healthcare worker with PCR-confirmed SARS-CoV-2 infection or an uninfected control (not recorded which). V usage is TRBV4-1 and J usage is TRBJ1-5; the match to TRBD1 covers 7 bases. What was sequenced was whole blood. The CDR3 spells CASSQGDSLVLYQPQHF. The CDR3 DNA reads as TGCGCCAGCAGCCAAGGGGACAGTCTAGTCCTTTATCAGCCCCAGCATTTT.